This T cell receptor (beta chain) was sequenced in a study of T cell responses to AZD1222 COVID-19 vaccine (dated by TCRdb to the early 2020s). Turning to the overall study: AZD1222 recipients with second doses at about 4 weeks or about 12 weeks were pooled, because spike-specific TCR depth and breadth did not differ between schedules. TCR sequencing was performed for some 250 trial participants, of whom 200 to 220 were given two doses of AZD1222 and approximately 25 were given two doses of MenACWY control vaccine. Trial participants were enrolled by age into subgroups of 18-55, 56-69 and 70-plus years, and approximately 150, 30 and 60 TCR-sequenced participants, respectively, were included in these subgroups.

The meaning of the sample's time point label: baseline before first vaccination. Vaccinee samples came from UK trials COV001 and COV002, including a single-blind randomized controlled phase 2/3 trial of AZD1222 (ChAdOx1 nCoV-19) in healthy adults. For TCRbeta chain sequencing, PBMC samples from trial participants were taken at day 0 and at day 28 after the second dose. The CDR3 regions of human TCRbeta chains were analyzed by immunosequencing. In the original analysis: Repertoire TCRs were matched against a reference library of SARS-CoV-2-specific TCRs generated with the MIRA antigen-specificity platform. Breadth was defined as the fraction of unique TCRs that were SARS-CoV-2-associated, and depth was defined as the fraction of total T cells that were SARS-CoV-2-associated. Using the MIRA data, each spike-specific TCR was mapped to the spike region that the TCR reacts to and placed in a CD4 or CD8 class. Log10-transformed breadth and depth values were compared by one-way ANOVA with Sidak's multiple comparisons tests. TCRdb carries this immuneACCESS record with in-frame sequences only. Its versions omit some clonotypes, under half of them owing to an unresolved V gene in the studies checked, with the rest unexplained. That table supplies the V and J calls and clone size; D and trimming were determined from the DNA. The sample data list some 130,000 clones, and around 87% of these were observed just once. The ten largest account for 1.5% of the sample.

Points on this clone: The antigen this receptor binds is unknown. Per-nucleotide qualities are absent, and no much larger clonotype sits a single base away.

The CDR1 and CDR2 encoded by the germline V gene are MGHRA and YSYEKL. V loses 3 bases, J loses 3 bases, and the germline ends lie 14 bases apart. Taken from cysteine to phenylalanine, the CDR3 has 15 residues. Only CDR3 DNA is held: 45 bases, read in frame from base 1. General conclusions and limits of the study: Participants were mostly white British and included more females than males, and it was suggested by the authors that clonal diversity may have been underestimated. Because no day 14 peak-response samples were available, the repertoires could be characterized only after the peak T cell response. Vaccine-associated CD4 TCRs spanned the whole spike protein, with dominant responses in regions 160-218 and 743-854. After two AZD1222 doses, both the breadth and the depth of spike-specific TCRs were significantly higher than at day 0 and than in MenACWY recipients. Reportedly, almost half of the unique spike-specific TCRs recognized epitopes lying outside the regions that are mutated in the B.1.351 and B.1.1.7 variants. The 56-69-year group was small, and its depth increase did not reach significance, likely because of low power. Conclusions about previously exposed vaccinees are limited, since just six or seven AZD1222 recipients were seropositive for SARS-CoV-2 at baseline.

Recombination linked TRBV4-1 to TRBJ1-2; the D gene is perhaps TRBD1, on 5 matching bases. The sample here was peripheral blood, taken on day 0 of AZD1222 vaccination. The sequence was collected from an adult in good health. For the CDR3, the sequence is CASSHQGGGDYGYTF. The sequenced DNA is TGCGCCAGCAGCCATCAGGGCGGTGGTGACTATGGCTACACCTTC.